This entry lists 5 T cell receptor beta chains sequenced from one sample in a study of graft-versus-host responses after intestinal transplantation. No antigens are known for them. Using immunoSEQ multiplex PCR, the repertoire was profiled, and TCRdb retains in-frame clones only, with some absent. Of some 81,000 clones in the sample, 70% to 90% were seen once. The source material was unstimulated CD4+ T cells sorted from spleen or lymph node cells, sampled before intestinal transplant. These receptors were collected from a human donor who received an intestinal transplant.

The rearrangement uses TRBV2 and TRBJ2-1, with 8 bases aligning to TRBD1. The germline V gene has CDR1 SNHLY and CDR2 FYNNEI. The V segment lost 6 bases and the J segment 4 bases; nucleotides outside the gene matches: 8. CDR3 length: 15 amino acids. The CDR3 is CASSEQGDVYNEQFF. CDR3 sequence (DNA): TGTGCCAGCAGCGAACAGGGGGACGTTTACAATGAGCAGTTCTTC.

The chain joins TRBV2 to TRBJ1-4; 7 nucleotides align to TRBD1. The CDR3 extends over 14 amino acids. The V gene's germline CDR1 is SNHLY and CDR2 FYNNEI. J lost 8 bases, V lost 4 bases, and 7 bases had no gene match. The CDR3 loop is CASSADRVGEKLFF. DNA for the CDR3: TGTGCCAGCAGTGCAGACAGGGTTGGCGAAAAACTGTTTTTT.

The V and J genes are TRBV28 and TRBJ1-5; D is unclear. V lost 10 bases to trimming and J lost 4 bases, with 20 bases between them. The CDR3 has 15 amino acids. CDR1 is MDHEN, CDR2 SYDVKM, per germline. The CDR3 protein is CATYPPVRSNQPQHF. The CDR3 nucleotides are TGTGCCACCTACCCACCGGTTCGCTCGAATCAGCCCCAGCATTTT.

The V gene is TRBV6-4, the J gene TRBJ2-7; TRBD2 matches at 9 bases. Germline CDR1 reads MRHNA; CDR2 reads SNTAGT. There are 15 residues in the CDR3. J was trimmed by 6 bases and V by 9 bases; bases with no gene match: 15. The DNA of the CDR3 is TGTGCCAGTAGGCCGGGCGGCGGGAGGGTGATCGAGCAGTACTTC. Encoded protein: CASRPGGGRVIEQYF.

The rearrangement uses TRBV7-9 and TRBJ1-2; tentative D call: TRBD1 (6 bases). V lost 10 bases to trimming and J lost 1 base, with 16 bases between them. The CDR3 consists of 14 residues. The germline V gene encodes CDR1 SEHNR and CDR2 FQNEAQ (reference sequence). CDR3 in amino acids: CATTRDKNNYGYTF. In nucleotides, the CDR3 is TGTGCCACAACCCGGGACAAAAATAACTATGGCTACACCTTC. Full variable domain (rest looked up from reference TRBV7-9 and TRBJ1-2): DTGVSQNPRHKITKRGQNVTFRCDPISEHNRLYWYRQTLGQGPEFLTYFQNEAQLEKSRLLSDRFSAERPKGSFSTLEIQRTEQGDSAMYLCATTRDKNNYGYTFGSGTRLTVV.